This TCR beta chain stems from a study of cytomegalovirus exposure and HLA in healthy donors (dated by TCRdb to about 2017). As for the study more broadly: An earlier analysis of around 600 of the donors reported approximately 300 Gb of sequence data and 117 million unique TCR beta sequences from roughly 200 million T cells. Roughly 300 gigabases of sequencing data and roughly 81 million unique TCR sequences made up an early release that covered approximately 700 HLA-typed donors. Of the 350 to 450 genotyped donors, less than 85% were placed in the genetic ancestry cluster associated with self-reported Caucasian donors. The study aimed to test whether cataloging public T cell receptors could reveal signatures of past pathogen exposure. Using immunosequencing, the study profiled T cell repertoires from 500 to 800 subjects and related those repertoires to cytomegalovirus serostatus. A separate validation cohort of about 110 different subjects was used in addition to the approximately 640-subject first cohort. To predict cytomegalovirus infection status, the study brought together high-throughput TCR immunosequencing, statistical association of individual TCRs with disease status, and machine learning. In a later analysis, previously published TCR beta repertoires from 600 to 850 donors were re-analyzed and high-resolution HLA genotyping was added so that TCR occurrence patterns could be studied. The later analysis used no new phenotypic data to find candidate immune exposures, relying instead on TCR beta sequences and their occurrence across donors. An earlier analysis of around 580 of the donors used high-throughput TCR beta sequencing to judge whether each TCR beta V gene segment behaved as functional or pseudogenic. Donor age, sex, ethnicity and CMV serostatus were compiled together with the repertoire data. Genome-wide SNP genotypes for about 55% of the 666 donors were used in a later genetic analysis, which treated that subset as a discovery cohort. Every repertoire in the discovery cohort had been generated on one and the same sequencing platform. Both class I and class II loci were covered by HLA typing, at four-digit resolution. Typing coverage varied by locus: 629-630 donors for A, B, C, DRB1 and DQB1; more than 500 for DQA1; more than 600 for DPA1; 450 to 480 for DPB1. Roughly 5 DR-DQ haplotypes were handled as single units for association and clustering, since linkage in the cohort was strong. Among roughly 400 genotyped donors of the cohort, an average of roughly 240,000 unique TCR beta nucleotide sequences were sequenced per donor, around 20% of them non-productive. The study at large found these results: A later analysis found that TCR association rates varied across HLA loci, with DRB1 alleles showing the most associated TCRs and HLA-C alleles the fewest. When HLA alleles, especially DR and DQ, strongly co-occurred, TCR associations were difficult to assign to individual alleles. Sequencing depth was assumed to be roughly uniform across donors in the presence/absence analyses, though that assumption may not hold. The only immune exposure information available for the cohort was CMV serostatus. Because the 87-base-pair reads could not distinguish some IMGT-functional V segments, including TRBV6-2 and TRBV6-3, those segments were excluded. A later analysis found that HLA-associated TCR beta chains were more clonally expanded and had lower generation probabilities than equally common non-associated chains. A further reported finding was that TCR beta sequences accurately predicted the HLA-A and HLA-B alleles for most subjects in the first cohort. Correlated functional status among segregating V segments might be attributable to linkage disequilibrium, but an unknown experimental factor could not be ruled out. Most TCR sequences were observed very rarely across donors, whereas some public TCRs were present in many individuals. Several of the top co-occurrence clusters appeared to be linked to parvovirus B19, influenza, CMV and Epstein-Barr virus, according to a later analysis. The classifier was reported to diagnose cytomegalovirus status with high specificity and sensitivity in both the original and validation cohorts. HLA typing was unavailable for some donors at each locus, so association tests used only the typed subset. The authors suggested that the approach could potentially be extended to other disease states and immunological phenotypes. Three of the identified cytomegalovirus-associated TCR beta chains were confirmed in vitro to be specific for cytomegalovirus antigens. The study listed 164 TCR beta chains as associated with cytomegalovirus. An earlier analysis of around 500 of the donors showed that most TCR beta V segments appeared in productive rearrangements either about 87% or about 30% of the time, which broadly matched IMGT annotations. Most CMV-associated TCR beta chains appeared to be HLA-restricted in a later analysis, and the HLA associations seemed to be driven largely by CMV exposure. V-gene and J-gene trimming of TCR beta chains was associated with a missense DCLRE1C variant in a later genetic analysis, and the association was replicated in an independent cohort. At a false discovery rate of 0.05, a later analysis linked 16,951 TCR beta sequences to specific HLA alleles. This cohort had only TCR beta chains sequenced, and the lack of alpha or paired-chain data limited which features could be detected. Roughly 17 rarely observed V segments, including chromosome 9 orphons, were excluded from the earlier analysis of almost 600 of the donors because counts were too low. A group of highly shared sequence variants was considered likely to be a technical artifact of the sequencing pipeline. In a later genetic analysis, fewer N-insertions in productive TCRs were reported among donors in an Asian-associated ancestry cluster than the 666-donor mean.

Germline trimming amounts to 3 bases on V and 9 bases on J, with 12 as the count of junction bases outside the gene matches. The germline V gene (reference sequence) specifies LNHNV as CDR1 and YYDKDF as CDR2. The CDR3 covers 15 residues, taking in both the cysteine and the phenylalanine. Only the CDR3 region is kept as DNA, spanning 45 bases read in frame from base 1. In total, fewer than 750 healthy bone marrow donors made up the cohort. Cohort members were all nominally healthy when sampled, although unrecorded immune exposures were likely present. The donor was CMV seronegative and was included in the group of under 450 seronegative cohort members. A peripheral blood sample was collected from each donor, and TCR beta sequencing was performed on peripheral blood mononuclear cells. The Qiagen DNeasy Blood Extraction Kit was used to extract genomic DNA from the blood cell samples. Libraries were made using the immunoSEQ multiplex PCR assay. The multiplex PCR relied on a mix of 60 forward primers for TCR Vbeta segments and 13 reverse primers for TCR Jbeta segments. The CDR3 region of rearranged TCR beta genes was amplified from genomic DNA with a multiplex PCR assay. The Illumina HiSeq System was used to sequence the amplified TCR beta libraries as 87-base-pair reads. Per the authors' processing: A later analysis tallied tens of millions of unique TCR beta chains across the 700 or so repertoires, and roughly 11 million of those chains were shared by two or more donors. To remove PCR and sequencing errors, raw reads were error-corrected and collapsed into unique sequences using a nearest-neighbor algorithm that merged closely related sequences. To assign V, D and J gene segments, CDR3 sequences were aligned to IMGT reference sequences. For a sequence to be retained, at least a six-nucleotide match to both a V gene segment and a J gene segment was required. Rearrangements were classified as productive when the CDR3 lacked stop codons and remained in frame with V and J, and all other rearrangements were classified as non-productive. CDR3 was defined by IMGT convention, running from the second conserved V-encoded cysteine to the conserved J-encoded phenylalanine. The earlier analysis of about 500 of the donors excluded sequences that lacked an unambiguous match to a single V gene segment. An earlier analysis of 587 of the donors classified V segments as functional when productive rearrangements were above 56.7% and as segregating when the standard deviation between donors was above 5%. A statistical classification framework was built for diagnosing cytomegalovirus status from the catalog of TCR beta chain sequences. V and J gene assignment, in a later analysis, came from comparing TCR nucleotide sequences with IMGT/GENE-DB human TR gene sequences. Using the TCRdist pipeline, a later analysis assigned CDR3 sequences along with most-parsimonious VDJ recombination scenarios. In a later analysis, each TCR beta chain was defined by its CDR3 amino acid sequence together with its V-gene family, and reads lacking a unique V-gene family were excluded. To address suspected cross-contamination and a sequencing artifact, a later analysis removed around 590 highly shared, low-generation-probability nucleotide sequences. In a later analysis, a clonal expansion index for each public chain was calculated from normalized within-repertoire ranks of inferred template counts. In a later analysis, generation probabilities were computed with a VDJ recombination model fitted to out-of-frame rearrangements, and the resulting probabilities were checked against IGoR. A later analysis scored TCR-TCR, TCR-HLA and TCR-CMV co-occurrence with hypergeometric tests, applying a repertoire-size bias correction to TCR pairs. In a later analysis, false discovery rates were estimated by permuting HLA or CMV assignments 20 times. In a later analysis, co-occurring TCRs were grouped with DBSCAN, and TCRdist sequence similarity was added when clustering was performed within HLA-allele-positive subsets. Repertoires with fewer than 30,000 or more than 120,000 public chains were left out of co-occurrence clustering, as were several repertoires with anomalous nucleotide sharing. TCRdb re-hosts the immuneACCESS table, in-frame sequences only. Its copies lack some clones; in the studies checked, an unresolved V gene accounts for under half of them, and the cause for the rest is not known. The V and J calls and clone size come from that table; D and trimming were worked out from the DNA. For this sample the table gives 120,000 to 150,000 clones, of which 70% to 85% were detected only once. Roughly 1.9% of the sample belongs to the ten largest clones.

Points on this clone: The specificity of this receptor is unknown. Per-nucleotide qualities are absent, and no much larger clonotype sits a single base away.

Sequenced input: PBMCs. This TCR came from a middle-aged woman in good health and CMV-seronegative. In this chain, TRBV15 is recombined with TRBJ1-1; 8 of the junction bases match TRBD1. The DNA sequence follows: TGTGCCACCAGCAGTCCCCAGGTGACAGGGGTTAAAGCTTTCTTT. Its protein reads: CATSSPQVTGVKAFF.